This T cell receptor beta chain was identified in a study of blood T cell repertoires in COVID-19. Repertoires were generated with immunoSEQ multiplex PCR, while TCRdb's copy carries only in-frame clones and drops some. Of a few hundred thousand clones listed, about 79% are singletons. The V gene end was trimmed by 6 bases and the J gene end by 6 bases; junction bases not matched to a gene: 8. This CDR3 comprises 14 residues. Germline V lookup: CDR1 LNHNV, CDR2 YYDKDF (reference sequence). Sample: peripheral blood. This chain links TRBV15 with TRBJ2-7; 10 nucleotides agree with TRBD1. The TCR was taken from an elderly man with acute or convalescent COVID-19. DNA for the CDR3: TGTGCCACCAGTTACGAATGGACAGGGGGCGAGCAGTACTTC. This sequence encodes CATSYEWTGGEQYF.